This TCR beta chain was sequenced during a study of blood T cell repertoires in COVID-19. The wider study: The samples span acute and convalescent COVID-19 from the United States, Italy and Spain.

Under the authors' procedure: It was from reference gene primer amplification that nucleated cell counts were estimated. The table came from immunoSEQ multiplex PCR; TCRdb's copy has only in-frame clones and leaves some out. V and J calls plus clone size are reproduced from that table; the DNA served to infer D and trimming. In the table there are 300,000 to 400,000 clones, approximately 88% of which are singletons. This TCR was sampled from a man under 40 who had recovered from COVID-19. Sequenced input: PBMCs or T cells enriched from blood (not recorded which).

Here the CDR3 DNA reads TGTGCCAGCAGCTTCTTTAGCGGGAGCTCCTACGAGCAGTACTTC. Protein: CASSFFSGSSYEQYF. This sequence joins TRBV7-9 and TRBJ2-7, with 9 nucleotides matching TRBD2. The CDR3 has 15 amino acids. Germline values: CDR1 SEHNR, CDR2 FQNEAQ (reference sequence). V lost 3 bases to trimming and J lost 0 bases; unmatched junction nucleotides: 3.